The subject of this entry is one T cell receptor beta chain. V was pared by 4 bases and J by 3 bases, with 4 bases of the junction left unmatched. Germline V lookup: CDR1 WNHNN, CDR2 SYGVQD (reference sequence). CDR3 size: 16 residues. Here immunoSEQ multiplex PCR was the method, and the copy in TCRdb shows in-frame clones only, minus some. The sample includes tens of thousands of clones, more than 75% of them seen just once. These data originate in a study of blood T cell repertoires in COVID-19. As for the study in general: T cells, B-cell-depleted T cells, or PBMCs provided the cDNA or gDNA that served as material.

This chain connects TRBV10-1 to TRBJ2-5, with 14 nucleotides matching TRBD2. Sequenced: peripheral blood. This clonotype was sampled from a human donor in a cohort sampled during active COVID-19. The CDR3 coding sequence is TGCGCCAGCAGTGTCGGACTAGCGGGGGGCGAAGAGACCCAGTACTTC. Amino acids: CASSVGLAGGEETQYF.